The clone carrying this T cell receptor (beta chain) was seen many times. What it recognizes is unknown. TCRdb fed the 5' RACE reads into MiXCR, producing one record per CDR3 protein. The sample contains about 60,000 distinct CDR3 sequences, about 4.2% of which appear only once. This sample stems from a study of neurological immune-mediated disorders. The unsorted libraries originated from 2 million PBMCs kept at -80 C. V trimming: 6 bases; J trimming: 8 bases; junction bases outside the gene matches: 4. From germline, CDR1 is DFQATT and CDR2 SNEGSKA (reference sequence). There are 12 residues in the CDR3. General observations from the study: Because no CDR3 amino acid sequences were shared across subjects by expanded clones, private repertoires were suggested in all groups.

The sequencing input was PBMCs. The chain is built from TRBV20-1 and TRBJ2-1, with 10 bases that match TRBD1. The sequence was collected from a man aged 50-60 years with multiple sclerosis. The CDR3 region is CSARQGADEQFF. In DNA, the CDR3 is TGCAGTGCACGACAGGGGGCAGATGAGCAGTTCTTC.